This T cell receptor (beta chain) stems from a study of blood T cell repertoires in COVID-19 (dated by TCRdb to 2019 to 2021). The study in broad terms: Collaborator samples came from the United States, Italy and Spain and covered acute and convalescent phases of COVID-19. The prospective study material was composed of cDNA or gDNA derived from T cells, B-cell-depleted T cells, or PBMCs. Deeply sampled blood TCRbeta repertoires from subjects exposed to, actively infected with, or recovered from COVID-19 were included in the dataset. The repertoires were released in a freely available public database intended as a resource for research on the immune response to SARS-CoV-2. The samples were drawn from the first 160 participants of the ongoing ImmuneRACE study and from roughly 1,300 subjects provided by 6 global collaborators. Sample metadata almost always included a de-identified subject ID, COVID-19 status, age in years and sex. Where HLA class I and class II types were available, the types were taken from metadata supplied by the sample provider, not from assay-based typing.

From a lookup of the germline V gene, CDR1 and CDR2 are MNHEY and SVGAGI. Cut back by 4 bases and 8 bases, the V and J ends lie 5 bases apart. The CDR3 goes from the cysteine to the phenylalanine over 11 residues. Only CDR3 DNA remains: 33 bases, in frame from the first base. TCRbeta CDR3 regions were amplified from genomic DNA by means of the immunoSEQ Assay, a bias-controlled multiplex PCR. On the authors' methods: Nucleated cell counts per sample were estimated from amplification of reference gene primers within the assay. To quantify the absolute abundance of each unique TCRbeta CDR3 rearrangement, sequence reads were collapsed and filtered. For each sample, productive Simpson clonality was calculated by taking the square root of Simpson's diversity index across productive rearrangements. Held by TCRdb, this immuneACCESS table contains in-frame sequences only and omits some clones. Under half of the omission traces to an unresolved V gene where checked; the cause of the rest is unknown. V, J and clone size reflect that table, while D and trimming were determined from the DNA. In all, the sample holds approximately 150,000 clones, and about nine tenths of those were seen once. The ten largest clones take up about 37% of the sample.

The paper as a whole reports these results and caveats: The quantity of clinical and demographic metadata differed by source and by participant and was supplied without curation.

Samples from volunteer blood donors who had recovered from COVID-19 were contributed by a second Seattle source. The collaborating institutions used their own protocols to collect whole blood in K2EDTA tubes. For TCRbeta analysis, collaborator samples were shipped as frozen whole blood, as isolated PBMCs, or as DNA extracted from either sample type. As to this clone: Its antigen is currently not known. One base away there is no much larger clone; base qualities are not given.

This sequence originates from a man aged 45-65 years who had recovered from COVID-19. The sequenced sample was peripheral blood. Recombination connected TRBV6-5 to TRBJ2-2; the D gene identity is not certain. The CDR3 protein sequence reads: CASSSLGELFF. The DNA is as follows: TGTGCCAGCAGTTCCCTTGGGGAGCTGTTTTTT.